A single sample gave rise to the 4 T cell receptor beta chains below, sequenced in a study of control samples from healthy donors and cancer patients. TCRdb's table, derived via immunoSEQ multiplex PCR, lists solely in-frame clones and lacks some. The sample includes roughly 92,000 clones, about 89% of them seen just once. The sample taken for sequencing was blood. These receptors came from a woman in her sixties in good health.

The CDR3 here is CASSQLGTGPTGNTIYF. The CDR3 region has the DNA TGTGCCAGCAGCCAGCTTGGGACAGGGCCAACTGGAAACACCATATATTTT. The V and J genes are TRBV14 and TRBJ1-3; 9 positions agree with TRBD1. Germline CDR1 SGHDN, CDR2 FVKESK. The CDR3 has 17 amino acids. The trim removed 3 bases at V and 2 bases at J, leaving 8 bases unmatched.

V gene TRBV27 combines with J gene TRBJ2-4; D remains ambiguous. Germline CDR1 is MNHEY and CDR2 is SMNVEV (reference sequence). V lost 3 bases to trimming and J lost 0 bases, with 9 bases between them. The CDR3 length is 15 residues. CDR3 sequence (DNA): TGTGCCAGCAGTTTCAGCCAGGTAGCCAAAAACATTCAGTACTTC. Protein: CASSFSQVAKNIQYF.

A single count supports this clone. The DNA of the CDR3 is TGTGCCAGCAGTGTGGAAACAGGGGGACACAATGAGCAGTTCTTC. As protein: CASSVETGGHNEQFF. This sequence joins TRBV6-4 and TRBJ2-1; 8 nucleotides line up with TRBD1. Germline loops: CDR1 MRHNA, CDR2 SNTAGT. The CDR3 totals 15 residues. V gave up 4 bases and J gave up 5 bases; unmatched junction bases: 7.

The table lists this clone with a count of one. The rearrangement links TRBV7-9 to TRBJ2-3, with 11 bases aligning to TRBD2. Germline CDR1 reads SEHNR; CDR2 reads FQNEAQ (reference sequence). Germline trimming cut 1 base from V and 7 bases from J; bases unmatched to any gene: 4. This CDR3 comprises 15 residues. CDR3 sequence reads: CASSLGLAGGNTQYF. The CDR3 nucleotides read TGTGCCAGCAGCTTAGGCCTAGCGGGGGGTAATACGCAGTATTTT.